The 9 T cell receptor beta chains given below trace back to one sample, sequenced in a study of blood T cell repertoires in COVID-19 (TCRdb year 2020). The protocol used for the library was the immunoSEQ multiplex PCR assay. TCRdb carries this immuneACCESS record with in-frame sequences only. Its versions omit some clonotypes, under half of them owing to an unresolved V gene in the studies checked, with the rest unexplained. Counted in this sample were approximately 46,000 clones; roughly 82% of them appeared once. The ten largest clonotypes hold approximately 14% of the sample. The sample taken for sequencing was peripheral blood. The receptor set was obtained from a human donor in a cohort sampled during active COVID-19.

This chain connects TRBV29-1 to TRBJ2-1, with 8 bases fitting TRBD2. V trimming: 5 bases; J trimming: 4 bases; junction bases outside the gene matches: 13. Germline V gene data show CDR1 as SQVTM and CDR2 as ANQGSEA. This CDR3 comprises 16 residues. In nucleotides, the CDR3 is TGCAGCGTTCCTCACCTCCTAGCGGGCCCTTACAATGAGCAGTTCTTC. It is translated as CSVPHLLAGPYNEQFF.

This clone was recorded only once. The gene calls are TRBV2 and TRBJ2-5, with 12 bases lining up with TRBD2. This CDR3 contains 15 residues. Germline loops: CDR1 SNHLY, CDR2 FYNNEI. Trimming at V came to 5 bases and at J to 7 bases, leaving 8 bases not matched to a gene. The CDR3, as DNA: TGTGCCAGCAGTTCTAGCGGGGGGGCCATGGGGACCCAGTACTTC. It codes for CASSSSGGAMGTQYF.

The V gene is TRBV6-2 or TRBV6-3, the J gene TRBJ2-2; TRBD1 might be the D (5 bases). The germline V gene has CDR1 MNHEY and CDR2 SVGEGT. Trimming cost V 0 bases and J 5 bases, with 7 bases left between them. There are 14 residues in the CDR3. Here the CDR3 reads CASSYSRGTGELFF. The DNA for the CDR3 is TGTGCCAGCAGTTACTCAAGGGGAACCGGGGAGCTGTTTTTT.

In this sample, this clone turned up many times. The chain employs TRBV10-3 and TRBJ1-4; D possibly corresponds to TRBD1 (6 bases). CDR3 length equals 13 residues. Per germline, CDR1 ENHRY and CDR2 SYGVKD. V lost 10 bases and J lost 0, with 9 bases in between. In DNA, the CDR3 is TGTGCCACCGCAGGGGCAACTAATGAAAAACTGTTTTTT. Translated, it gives CATAGATNEKLFF.

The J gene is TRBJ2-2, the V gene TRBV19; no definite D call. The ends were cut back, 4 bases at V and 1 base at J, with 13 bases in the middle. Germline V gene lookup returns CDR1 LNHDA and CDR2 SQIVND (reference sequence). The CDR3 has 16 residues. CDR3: CASSTKARMNTGELFF. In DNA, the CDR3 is TGTGCCAGTAGTACAAAAGCGAGGATGAACACCGGGGAGCTGTTTTTT.

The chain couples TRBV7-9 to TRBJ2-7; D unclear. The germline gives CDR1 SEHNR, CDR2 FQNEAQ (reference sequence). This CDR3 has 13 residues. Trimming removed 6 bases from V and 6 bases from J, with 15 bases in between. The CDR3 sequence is CASSPREASEQYF. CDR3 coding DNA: TGTGCCAGCAGTCCCCGCGAGGCCTCCGAGCAGTACTTC.

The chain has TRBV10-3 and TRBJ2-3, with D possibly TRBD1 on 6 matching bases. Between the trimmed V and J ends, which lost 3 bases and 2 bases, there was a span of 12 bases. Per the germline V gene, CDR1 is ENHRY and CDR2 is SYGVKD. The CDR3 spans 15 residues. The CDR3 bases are TGTGCCATCAGTGATGGGGGCCCTGACACAGATACGCAGTATTTT. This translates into CAISDGGPDTDTQYF.

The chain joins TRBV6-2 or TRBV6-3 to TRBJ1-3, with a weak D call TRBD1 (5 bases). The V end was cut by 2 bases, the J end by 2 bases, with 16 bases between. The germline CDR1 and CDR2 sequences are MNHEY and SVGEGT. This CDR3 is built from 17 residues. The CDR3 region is CASSYGPAGATGNTIYF. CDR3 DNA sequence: TGTGCCAGCAGTTACGGGCCGGCTGGGGCCACTGGAAACACCATATATTTT.

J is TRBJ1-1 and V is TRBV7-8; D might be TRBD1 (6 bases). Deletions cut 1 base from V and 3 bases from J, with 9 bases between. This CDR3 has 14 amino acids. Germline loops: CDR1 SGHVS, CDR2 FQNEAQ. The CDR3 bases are TGTGCCAGCAGCTTAGACAGGGTGGACACTGAAGCTTTCTTT. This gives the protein CASSLDRVDTEAFF. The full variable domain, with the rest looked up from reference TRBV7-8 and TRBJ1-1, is GAGVSQSPRYKVAKRGQDVALRCDPISGHVSLFWYQQALGQGPEFLTYFQNEAQLDKSGLPSDRFFAERPEGSVSTLKIQRTQQEDSAVYLCASSLDRVDTEAFFGQGTRLTVV.